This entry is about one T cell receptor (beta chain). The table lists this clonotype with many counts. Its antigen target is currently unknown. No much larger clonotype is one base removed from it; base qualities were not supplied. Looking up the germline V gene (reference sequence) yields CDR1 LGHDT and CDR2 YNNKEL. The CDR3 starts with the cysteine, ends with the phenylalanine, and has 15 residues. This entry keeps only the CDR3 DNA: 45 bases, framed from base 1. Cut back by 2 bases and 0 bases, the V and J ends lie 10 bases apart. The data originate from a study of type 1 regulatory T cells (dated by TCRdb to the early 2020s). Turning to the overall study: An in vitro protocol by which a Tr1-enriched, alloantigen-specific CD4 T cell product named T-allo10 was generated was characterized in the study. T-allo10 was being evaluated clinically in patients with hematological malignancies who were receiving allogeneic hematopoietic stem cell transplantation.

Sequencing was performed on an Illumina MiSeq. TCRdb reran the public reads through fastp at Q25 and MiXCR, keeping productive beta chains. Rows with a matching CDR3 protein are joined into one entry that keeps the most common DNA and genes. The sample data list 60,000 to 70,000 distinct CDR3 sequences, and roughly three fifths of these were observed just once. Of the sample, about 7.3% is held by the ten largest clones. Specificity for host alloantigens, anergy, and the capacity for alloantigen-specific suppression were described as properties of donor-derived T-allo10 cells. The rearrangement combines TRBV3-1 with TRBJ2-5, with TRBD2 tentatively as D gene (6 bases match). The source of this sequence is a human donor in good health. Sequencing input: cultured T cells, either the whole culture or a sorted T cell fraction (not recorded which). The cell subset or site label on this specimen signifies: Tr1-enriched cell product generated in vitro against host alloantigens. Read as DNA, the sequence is TGTGCCAGCAGCCAACGGGGGACGTACCAAGAGACCCAGTACTTC. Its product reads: CASSQRGTYQETQYF.